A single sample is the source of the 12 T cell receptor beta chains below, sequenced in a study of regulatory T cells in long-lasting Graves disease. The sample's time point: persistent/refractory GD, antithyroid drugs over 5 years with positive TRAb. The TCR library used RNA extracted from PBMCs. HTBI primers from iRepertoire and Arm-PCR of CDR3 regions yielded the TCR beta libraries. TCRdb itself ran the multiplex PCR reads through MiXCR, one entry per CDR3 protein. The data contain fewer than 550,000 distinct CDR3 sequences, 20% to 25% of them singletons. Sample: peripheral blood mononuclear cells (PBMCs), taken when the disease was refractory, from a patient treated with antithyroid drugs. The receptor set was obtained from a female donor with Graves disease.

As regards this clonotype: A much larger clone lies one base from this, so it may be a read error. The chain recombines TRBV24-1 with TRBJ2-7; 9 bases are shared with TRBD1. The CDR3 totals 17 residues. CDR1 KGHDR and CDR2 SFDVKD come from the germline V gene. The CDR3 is CATSEGQKGTGRYGQYF. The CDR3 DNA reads TGTGCCACCAGTGAGGGACAAAAAGGGACAGGGAGGTACGGGCAGTACTTC.

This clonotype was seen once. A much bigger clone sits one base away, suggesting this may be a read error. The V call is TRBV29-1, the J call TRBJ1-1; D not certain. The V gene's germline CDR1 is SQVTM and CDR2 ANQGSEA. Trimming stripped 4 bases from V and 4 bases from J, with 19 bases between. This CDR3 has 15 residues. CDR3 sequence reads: CSVGSPVNLGTEAFF. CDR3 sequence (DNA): TGCAGCGTTGGATCCCCCGTCAATTTAGGCACTGAAGCTTTCTTT.

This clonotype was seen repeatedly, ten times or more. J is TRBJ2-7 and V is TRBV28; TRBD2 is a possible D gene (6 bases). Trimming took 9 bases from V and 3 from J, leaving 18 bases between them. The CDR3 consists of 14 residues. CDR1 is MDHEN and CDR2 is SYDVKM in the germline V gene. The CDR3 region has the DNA TGTGCCAGTACGAACCCCGGGACTGACTACGAGCAGTACTTC. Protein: CASTNPGTDYEQYF.

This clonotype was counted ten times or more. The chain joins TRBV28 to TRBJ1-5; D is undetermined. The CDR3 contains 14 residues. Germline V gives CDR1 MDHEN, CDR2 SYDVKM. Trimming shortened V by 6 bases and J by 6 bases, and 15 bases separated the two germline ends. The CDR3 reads CASSAMEESQPQHF. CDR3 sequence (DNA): TGTGCCAGCAGCGCGATGGAGGAGTCTCAGCCCCAGCATTTT. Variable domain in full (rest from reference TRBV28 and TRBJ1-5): DVKVTQSSRYLVKRTGEKVFLECVQDMDHENMFWYRQDPGLGLRLIYFSYDVKMKEKGDIPEGYSVSREKKERFSLILESASTNQTSMYLCASSAMEESQPQHFGDGTRLSIL.

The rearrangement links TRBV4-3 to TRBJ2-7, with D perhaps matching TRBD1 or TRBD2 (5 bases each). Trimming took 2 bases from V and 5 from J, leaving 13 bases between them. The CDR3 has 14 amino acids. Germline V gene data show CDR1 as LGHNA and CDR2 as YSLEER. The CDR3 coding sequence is TGCGCCAGCAGCCAACGGGCCCGGGGCGACGAGCAGTACTTC. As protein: CASSQRARGDEQYF.

This chain's CDR3 is CASSIAGLAGLTDTQYF. CDR3 in DNA: TGTGCCAGCAGTATTGCTGGACTAGCGGGACTCACAGATACGCAGTATTTT. The V call is TRBV28, the J call TRBJ2-3; 12 nucleotides match TRBD2. Germline values: CDR1 MDHEN, CDR2 SYDVKM. CDR3 length: 17 residues. V trimming: 5 bases; J trimming: 2 bases; junction bases outside the gene matches: 8.

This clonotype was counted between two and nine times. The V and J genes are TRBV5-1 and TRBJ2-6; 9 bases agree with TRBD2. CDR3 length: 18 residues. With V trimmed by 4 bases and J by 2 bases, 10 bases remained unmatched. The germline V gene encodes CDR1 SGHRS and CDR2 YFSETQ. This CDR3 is CASSDRVAGEAGANVLTF. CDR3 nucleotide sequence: TGCGCCAGCAGCGACCGGGTAGCGGGAGAAGCTGGGGCCAACGTCCTGACTTTC.

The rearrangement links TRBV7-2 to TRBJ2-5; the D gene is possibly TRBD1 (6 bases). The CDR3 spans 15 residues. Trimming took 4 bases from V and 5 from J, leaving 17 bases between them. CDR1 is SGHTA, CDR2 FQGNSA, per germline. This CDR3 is CASSYGTTGRETQYF. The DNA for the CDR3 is TGTGCCAGCAGCTATGGGACAACAGGAAGGGAGACCCAGTACTTC.

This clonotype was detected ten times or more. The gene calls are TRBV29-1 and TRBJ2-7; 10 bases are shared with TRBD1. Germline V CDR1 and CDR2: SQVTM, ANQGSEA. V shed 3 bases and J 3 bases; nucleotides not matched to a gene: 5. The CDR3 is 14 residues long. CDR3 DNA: TGCAGCGTTGACTTTCGGACAGGGGGCTACGAGCAGTACTTC. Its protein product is CSVDFRTGGYEQYF.

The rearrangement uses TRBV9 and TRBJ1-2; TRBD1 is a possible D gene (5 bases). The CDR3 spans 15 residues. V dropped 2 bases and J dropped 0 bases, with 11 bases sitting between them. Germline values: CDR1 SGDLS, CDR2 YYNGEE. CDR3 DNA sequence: TGTGCCAGCAGCGTGGGGGGGGAGGCTAACTATGGCTACACCTTC. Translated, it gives CASSVGGEANYGYTF.

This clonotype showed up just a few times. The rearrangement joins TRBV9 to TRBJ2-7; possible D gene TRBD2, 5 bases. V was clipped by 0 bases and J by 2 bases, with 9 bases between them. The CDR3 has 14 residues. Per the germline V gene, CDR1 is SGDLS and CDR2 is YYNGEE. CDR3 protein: CASSVAGSTYEQYF. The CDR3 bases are TGTGCCAGCAGCGTAGCGGGGTCAACCTACGAGCAGTACTTC.

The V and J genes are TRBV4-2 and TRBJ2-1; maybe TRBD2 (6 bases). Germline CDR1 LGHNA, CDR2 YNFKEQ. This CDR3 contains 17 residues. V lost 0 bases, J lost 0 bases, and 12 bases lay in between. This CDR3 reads CASSQDRLASSYNEQFF. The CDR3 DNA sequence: TGTGCCAGCAGCCAAGATCGGCTAGCGAGCTCCTACAATGAGCAGTTCTTC.